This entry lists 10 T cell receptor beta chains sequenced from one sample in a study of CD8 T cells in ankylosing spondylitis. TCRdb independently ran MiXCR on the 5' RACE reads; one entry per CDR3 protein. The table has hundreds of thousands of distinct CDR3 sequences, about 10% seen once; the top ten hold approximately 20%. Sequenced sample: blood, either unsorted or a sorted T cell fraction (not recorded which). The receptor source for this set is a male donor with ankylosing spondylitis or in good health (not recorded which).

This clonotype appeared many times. CDR3 amino acids: CSAMPGGETQYF. In DNA form, the CDR3 reads TGCAGTGCTATGCCTGGGGGAGAGACCCAGTACTTC. This chain connects TRBV20-1 to TRBJ2-5; D possibly matches TRBD1 or TRBD2 (5 bases each). Germline loops: CDR1 DFQATT, CDR2 SNEGSKA (reference sequence). The CDR3 sequence is 12 residues long. V was cut by 4 bases and J by 4 bases, with 10 bases left in between.

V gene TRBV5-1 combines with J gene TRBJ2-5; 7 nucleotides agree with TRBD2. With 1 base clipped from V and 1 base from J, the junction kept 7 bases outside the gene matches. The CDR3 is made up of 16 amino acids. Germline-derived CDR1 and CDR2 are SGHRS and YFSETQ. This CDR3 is CASSLIRGGSQETQYF. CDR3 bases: TGCGCCAGCAGCTTGATACGGGGAGGGTCCCAAGAGACCCAGTACTTC.

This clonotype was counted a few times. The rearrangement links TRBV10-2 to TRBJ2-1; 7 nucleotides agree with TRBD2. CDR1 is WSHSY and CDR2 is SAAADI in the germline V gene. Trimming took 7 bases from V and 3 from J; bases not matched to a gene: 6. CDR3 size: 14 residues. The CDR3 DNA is TGCGCCAGCACGTTAGGCGGGGGCTACAATGAGCAGTTCTTC. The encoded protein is CASTLGGGYNEQFF.

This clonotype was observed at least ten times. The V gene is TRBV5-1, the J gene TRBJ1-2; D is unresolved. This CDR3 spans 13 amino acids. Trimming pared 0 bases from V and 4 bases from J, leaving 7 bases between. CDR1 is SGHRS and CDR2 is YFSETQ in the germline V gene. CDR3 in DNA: TGCGCCAGCAGCTTGGAACGGTTCTATGGCTACACCTTC. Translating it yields CASSLERFYGYTF.

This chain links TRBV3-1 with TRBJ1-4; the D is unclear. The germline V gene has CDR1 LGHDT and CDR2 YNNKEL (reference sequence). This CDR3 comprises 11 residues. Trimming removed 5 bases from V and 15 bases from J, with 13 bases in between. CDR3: CASSLEGMVFF. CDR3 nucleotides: TGTGCCAGCAGCTTGGAGGGCATGGTGTTTTTT.

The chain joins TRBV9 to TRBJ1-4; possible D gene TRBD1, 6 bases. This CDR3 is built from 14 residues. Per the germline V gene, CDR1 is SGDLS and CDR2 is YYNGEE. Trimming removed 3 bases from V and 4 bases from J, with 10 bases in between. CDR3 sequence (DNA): TGTGCCAGCAGCGAGGGACATCTTAATGAAAAACTGTTTTTT. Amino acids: CASSEGHLNEKLFF.

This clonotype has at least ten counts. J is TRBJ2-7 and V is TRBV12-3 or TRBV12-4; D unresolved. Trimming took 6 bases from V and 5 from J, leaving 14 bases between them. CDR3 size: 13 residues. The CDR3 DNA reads TGTGCCAGCAGACCCGGTCCCGGGCACGAGCAGTACTTC. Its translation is CASRPGPGHEQYF.

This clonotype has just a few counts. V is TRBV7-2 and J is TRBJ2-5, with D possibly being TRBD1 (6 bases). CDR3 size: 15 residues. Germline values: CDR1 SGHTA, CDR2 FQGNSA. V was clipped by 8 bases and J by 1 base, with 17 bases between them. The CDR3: CASRGPRGIQETQYF. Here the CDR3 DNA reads TGTGCCAGCCGCGGCCCTAGGGGGATCCAAGAGACCCAGTACTTC.

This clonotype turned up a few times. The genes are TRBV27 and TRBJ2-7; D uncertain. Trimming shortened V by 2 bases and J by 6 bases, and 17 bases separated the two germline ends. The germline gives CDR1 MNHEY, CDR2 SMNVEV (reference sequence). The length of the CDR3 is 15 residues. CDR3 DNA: TGTGCCAGCAGTTTAATCGCCGGTCCCCTCTCCGAGCAGTACTTC. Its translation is CASSLIAGPLSEQYF.

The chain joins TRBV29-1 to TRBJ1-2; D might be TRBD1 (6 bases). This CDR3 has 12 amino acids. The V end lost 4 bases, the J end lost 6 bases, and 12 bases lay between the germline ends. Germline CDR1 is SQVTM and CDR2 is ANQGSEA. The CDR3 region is CSVGQGSHGYTF. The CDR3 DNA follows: TGCAGCGTTGGGCAGGGGAGCCATGGCTACACCTTC.